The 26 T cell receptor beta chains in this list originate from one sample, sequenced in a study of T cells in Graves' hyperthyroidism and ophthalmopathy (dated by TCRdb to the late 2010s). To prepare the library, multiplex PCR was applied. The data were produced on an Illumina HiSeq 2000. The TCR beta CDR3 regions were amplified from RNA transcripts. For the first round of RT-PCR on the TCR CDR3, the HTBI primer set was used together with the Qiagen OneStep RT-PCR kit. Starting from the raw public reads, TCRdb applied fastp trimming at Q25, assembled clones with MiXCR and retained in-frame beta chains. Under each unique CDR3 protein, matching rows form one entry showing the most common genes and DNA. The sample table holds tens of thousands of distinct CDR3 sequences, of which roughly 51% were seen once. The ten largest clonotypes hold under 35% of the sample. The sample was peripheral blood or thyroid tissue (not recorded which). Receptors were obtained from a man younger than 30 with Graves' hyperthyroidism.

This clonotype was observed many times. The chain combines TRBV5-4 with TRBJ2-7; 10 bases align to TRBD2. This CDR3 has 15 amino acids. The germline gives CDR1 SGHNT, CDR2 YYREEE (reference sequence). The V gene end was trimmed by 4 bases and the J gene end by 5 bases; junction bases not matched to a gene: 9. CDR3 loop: CASSQKRGGVDEQYF. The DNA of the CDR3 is TGTGCCAGCAGCCAGAAGCGGGGGGGCGTCGACGAGCAGTACTTC. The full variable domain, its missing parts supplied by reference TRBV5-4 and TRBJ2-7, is ETGVTQSPTHLIKTRGQQVTLRCSSQSGHNTVSWYQQALGQGPQFIFQYYREEENGRGNFPPRFSGLQFPNYSSELNVNALELDDSALYLCASSQKRGGVDEQYFGPGTRLTVT.

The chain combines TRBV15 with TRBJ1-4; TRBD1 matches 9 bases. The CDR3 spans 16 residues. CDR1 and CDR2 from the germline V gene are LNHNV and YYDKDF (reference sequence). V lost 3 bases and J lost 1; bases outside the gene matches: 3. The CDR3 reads CATSRGQGITNEKLFF. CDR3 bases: TGTGCCACCAGCAGGGGACAGGGTATAACTAATGAAAAACTGTTTTTT. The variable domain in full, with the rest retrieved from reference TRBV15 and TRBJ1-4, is DAMVIQNPRYQVTQFGKPVTLSCSQTLNHNVMYWYQQKSSQAPKLLFHYYDKDFNNEADTPDNFQSRRPNTSFCFLDIRSPGLGDTAMYLCATSRGQGITNEKLFFGSGTQLSVL.

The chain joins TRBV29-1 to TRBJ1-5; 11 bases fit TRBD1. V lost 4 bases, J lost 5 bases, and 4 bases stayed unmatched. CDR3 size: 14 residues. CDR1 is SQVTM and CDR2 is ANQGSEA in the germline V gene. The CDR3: CSVGTGGWDQPQHF. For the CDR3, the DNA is TGCAGCGTTGGGACAGGGGGCTGGGATCAGCCCCAGCATTTT.

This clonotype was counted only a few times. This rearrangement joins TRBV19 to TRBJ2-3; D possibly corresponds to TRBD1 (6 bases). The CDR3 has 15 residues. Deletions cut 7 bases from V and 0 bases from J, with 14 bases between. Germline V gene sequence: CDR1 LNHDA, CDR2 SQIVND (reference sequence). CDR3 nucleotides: TGTGCCAGTACTCCCTGGGGACACAGCACAGATACGCAGTATTTT. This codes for CASTPWGHSTDTQYF. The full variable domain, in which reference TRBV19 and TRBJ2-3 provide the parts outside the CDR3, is DGGITQSPKYLFRKEGQNVTLSCEQNLNHDAMYWYRQDPGQGLRLIYYSQIVNDFQKGDIAEGYSVSREKKESFPLTVTSAQKNPTAFYLCASTPWGHSTDTQYFGPGTRLTVL.

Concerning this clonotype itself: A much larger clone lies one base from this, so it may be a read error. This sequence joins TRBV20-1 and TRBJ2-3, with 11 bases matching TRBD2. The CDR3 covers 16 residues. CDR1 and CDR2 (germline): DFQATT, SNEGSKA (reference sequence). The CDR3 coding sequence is TGCAGTGCTAGTAGCGGGAGGGTGGATTCGACAGATAAGCAGTATTTT. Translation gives CSASSGRVDSTDKQYF.

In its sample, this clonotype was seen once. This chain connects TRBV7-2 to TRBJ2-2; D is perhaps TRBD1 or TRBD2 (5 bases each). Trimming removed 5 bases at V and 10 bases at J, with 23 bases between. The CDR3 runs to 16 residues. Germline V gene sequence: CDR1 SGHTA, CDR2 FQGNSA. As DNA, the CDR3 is TGTGCCAGCAGCCCCGGTAGGACTTATCAGGGTGAGGAGCTGTTTTTT. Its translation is CASSPGRTYQGEELFF.

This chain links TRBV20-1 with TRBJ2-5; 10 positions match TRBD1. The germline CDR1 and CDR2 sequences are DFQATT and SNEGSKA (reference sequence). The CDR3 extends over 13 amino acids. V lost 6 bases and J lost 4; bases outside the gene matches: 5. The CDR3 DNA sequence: TGCAGTGCCGACAGGGGGCGGCGAGAGACCCAGTACTTC. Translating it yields CSADRGRRETQYF.

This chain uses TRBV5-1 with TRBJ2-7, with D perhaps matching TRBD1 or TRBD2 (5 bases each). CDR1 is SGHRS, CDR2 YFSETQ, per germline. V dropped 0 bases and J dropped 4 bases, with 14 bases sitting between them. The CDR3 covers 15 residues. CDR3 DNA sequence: TGCGCCAGCAGCTTGGGATGGGGGAAAGGATACGAGCAGTACTTC. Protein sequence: CASSLGWGKGYEQYF.

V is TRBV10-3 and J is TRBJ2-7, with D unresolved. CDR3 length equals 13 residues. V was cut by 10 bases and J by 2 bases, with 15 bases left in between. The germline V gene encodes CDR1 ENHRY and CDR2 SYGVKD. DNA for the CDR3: TGTGCCACCCGCCGCCCCGGTGCCTACGAGCAGTACTTC. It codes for CATRRPGAYEQYF.

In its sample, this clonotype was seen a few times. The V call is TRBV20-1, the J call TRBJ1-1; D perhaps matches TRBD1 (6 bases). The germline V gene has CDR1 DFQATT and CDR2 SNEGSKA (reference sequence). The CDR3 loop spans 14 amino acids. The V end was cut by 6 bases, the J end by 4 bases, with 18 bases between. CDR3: CSALREGVGTEAFF. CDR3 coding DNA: TGCAGTGCGCTACGGGAGGGGGTGGGCACTGAAGCTTTCTTT.

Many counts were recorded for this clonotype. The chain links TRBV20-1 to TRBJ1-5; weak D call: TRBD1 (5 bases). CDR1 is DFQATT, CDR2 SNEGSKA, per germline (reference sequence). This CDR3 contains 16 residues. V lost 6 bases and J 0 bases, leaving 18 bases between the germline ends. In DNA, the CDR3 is TGCAGTGCCCCCGGGCGGGGGACGGATAGCAATCAGCCCCAGCATTTT. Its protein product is CSAPGRGTDSNQPQHF.

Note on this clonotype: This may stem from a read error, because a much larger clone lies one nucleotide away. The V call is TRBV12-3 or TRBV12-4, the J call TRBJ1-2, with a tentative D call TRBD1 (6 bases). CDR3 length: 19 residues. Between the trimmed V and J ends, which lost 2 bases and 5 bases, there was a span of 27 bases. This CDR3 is CASSLSLVSIDRRSYGYTF. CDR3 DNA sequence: TGTGCCAGCAGTTTATCGTTGGTGTCCATCGACAGGAGATCGTATGGCTACACCTTC.

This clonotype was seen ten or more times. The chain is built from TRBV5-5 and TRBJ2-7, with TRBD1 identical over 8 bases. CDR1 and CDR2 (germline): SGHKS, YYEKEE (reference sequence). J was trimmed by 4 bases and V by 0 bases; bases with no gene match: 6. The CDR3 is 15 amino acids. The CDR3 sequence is CASSLVQGARYEQYF. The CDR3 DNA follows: TGTGCCAGCAGCTTGGTGCAGGGGGCTAGGTACGAGCAGTACTTC. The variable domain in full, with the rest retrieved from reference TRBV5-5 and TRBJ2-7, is DAGVTQSPTHLIKTRGQQVTLRCSPISGHKSVSWYQQVLGQGPQFIFQYYEKEERGRGNFPDRFSARQFPNYSSELNVNALLLGDSALYLCASSLVQGARYEQYFGPGTRLTVT.

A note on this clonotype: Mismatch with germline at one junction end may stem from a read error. This chain's CDR3 is CASSKVPGLAFF. CDR3 coding DNA: TGTGCCAGCAGTAAAGTTCCGGGACTAGCGTTCTTC. V usage is TRBV2 and J usage is TRBJ2-5; 10 nucleotides match TRBD2. CDR3 length: 12 residues. The germline gives CDR1 SNHLY, CDR2 FYNNEI.

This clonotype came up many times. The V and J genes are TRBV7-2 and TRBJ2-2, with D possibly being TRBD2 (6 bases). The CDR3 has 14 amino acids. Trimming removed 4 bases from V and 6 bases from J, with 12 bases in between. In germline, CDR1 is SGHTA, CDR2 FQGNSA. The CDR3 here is CASSSGVPSGELFF. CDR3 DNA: TGTGCCAGCAGCTCGGGGGTCCCTTCCGGGGAGCTGTTTTTT. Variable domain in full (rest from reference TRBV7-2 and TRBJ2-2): GAGVSQSPSNKVTEKGKDVELRCDPISGHTALYWYRQSLGQGLEFLIYFQGNSAPDKSGLPSDRFSAERTGGSVSTLTIQRTQQEDSAVYLCASSSGVPSGELFFGEGSRLTVL.

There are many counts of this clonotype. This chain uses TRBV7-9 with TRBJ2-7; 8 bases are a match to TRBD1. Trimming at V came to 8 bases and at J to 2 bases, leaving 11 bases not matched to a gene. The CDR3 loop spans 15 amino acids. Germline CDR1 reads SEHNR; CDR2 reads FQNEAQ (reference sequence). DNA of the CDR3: TGTGCCAGCGGGAGGACAGGGCGCCCAACCTACGAGCAGTACTTC. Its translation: CASGRTGRPTYEQYF.

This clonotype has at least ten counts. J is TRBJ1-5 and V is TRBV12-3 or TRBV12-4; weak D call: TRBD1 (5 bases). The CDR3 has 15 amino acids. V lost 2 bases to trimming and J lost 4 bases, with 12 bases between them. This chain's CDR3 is CASSLWTMGNQPQHF. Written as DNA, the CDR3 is TGTGCCAGCAGTTTATGGACAATGGGTAATCAGCCCCAGCATTTT.

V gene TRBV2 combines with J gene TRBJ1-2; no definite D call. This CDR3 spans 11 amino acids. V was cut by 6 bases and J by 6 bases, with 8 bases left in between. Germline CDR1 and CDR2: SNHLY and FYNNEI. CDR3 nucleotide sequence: TGTGCCAGCAGGCACATGGATGGCTACACCTTC. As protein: CASRHMDGYTF.

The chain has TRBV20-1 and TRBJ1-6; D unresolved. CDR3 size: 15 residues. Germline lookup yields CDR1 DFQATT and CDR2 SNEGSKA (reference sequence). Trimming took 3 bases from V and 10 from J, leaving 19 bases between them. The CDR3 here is CSASTPRGNASPLHF. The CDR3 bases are TGCAGTGCTAGTACGCCCCGGGGTAATGCGTCACCCCTCCACTTT.

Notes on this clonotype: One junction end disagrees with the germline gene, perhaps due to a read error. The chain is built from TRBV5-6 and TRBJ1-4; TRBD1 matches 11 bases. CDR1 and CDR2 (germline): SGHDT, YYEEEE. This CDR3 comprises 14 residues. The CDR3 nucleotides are TGTGCCAGCAGCGCCGGGACAGGGGGTGGAAAACTATTTTTT. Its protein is CASSAGTGGGKLFF.

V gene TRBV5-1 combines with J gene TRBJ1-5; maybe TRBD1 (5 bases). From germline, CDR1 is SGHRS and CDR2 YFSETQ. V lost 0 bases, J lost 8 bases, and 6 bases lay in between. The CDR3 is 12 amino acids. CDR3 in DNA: TGCGCCAGCAGCTTGGGGGGGGAGCCCCAGCATTTT. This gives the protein CASSLGGEPQHF.

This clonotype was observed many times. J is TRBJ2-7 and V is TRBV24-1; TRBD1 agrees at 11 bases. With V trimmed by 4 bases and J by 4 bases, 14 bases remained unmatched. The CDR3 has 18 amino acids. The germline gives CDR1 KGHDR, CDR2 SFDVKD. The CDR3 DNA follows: TGTGCCACCAGTGAACGCCGGGACAGGGGGGGCCGCTTATACGAGCAGTACTTC. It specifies CATSERRDRGGRLYEQYF.

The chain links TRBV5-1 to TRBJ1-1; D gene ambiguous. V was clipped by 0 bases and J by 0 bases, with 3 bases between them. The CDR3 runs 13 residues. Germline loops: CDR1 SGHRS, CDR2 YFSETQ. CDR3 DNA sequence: TGCGCCAGCAGCTTGGAAATGAACACTGAAGCTTTCTTT. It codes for CASSLEMNTEAFF. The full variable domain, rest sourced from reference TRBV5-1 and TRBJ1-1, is KAGVTQTPRYLIKTRGQQVTLSCSPISGHRSVSWYQQTPGQGLQFLFEYFSETQRNKGNFPGRFSGRQFSNSRSEMNVSTLELGDSALYLCASSLEMNTEAFFGQGTRLTVV.

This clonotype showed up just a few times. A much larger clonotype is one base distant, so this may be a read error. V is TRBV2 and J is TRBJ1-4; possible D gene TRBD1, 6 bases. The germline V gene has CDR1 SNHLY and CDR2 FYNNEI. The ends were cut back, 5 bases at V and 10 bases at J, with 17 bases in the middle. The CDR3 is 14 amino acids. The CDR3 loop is CASSYSGGQRKLFF. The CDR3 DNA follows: TGTGCCAGCAGTTATTCCGGTGGACAGAGAAAACTGTTTTTT.

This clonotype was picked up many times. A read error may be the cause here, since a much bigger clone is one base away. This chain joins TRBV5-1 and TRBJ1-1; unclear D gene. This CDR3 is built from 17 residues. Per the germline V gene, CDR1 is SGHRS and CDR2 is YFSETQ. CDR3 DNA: TGCGCCAGCAGCTCCCGTTATATCGGGGTTCCGAACACTGAAGTTTTCTTT. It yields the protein CASSSRYIGVPNTEVFF. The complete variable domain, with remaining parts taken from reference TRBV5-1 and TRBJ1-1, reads KAGVTQTPRYLIKTRGQQVTLSCSPISGHRSVSWYQQTPGQGLQFLFEYFSETQRNKGNFPGRFSGRQFSNSRSEMNVSTLELGDSALYLCASSSRYIGVPNTEVFFGQGTRLTVV.

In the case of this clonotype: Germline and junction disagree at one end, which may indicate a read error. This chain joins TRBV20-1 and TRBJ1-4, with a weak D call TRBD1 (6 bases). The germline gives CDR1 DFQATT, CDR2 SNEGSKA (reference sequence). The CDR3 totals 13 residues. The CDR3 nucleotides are TGCAGTGCTAGGGACAGTTTTGTCGAAAAACTGCTTTTT. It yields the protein CSARDSFVEKLLF.